This T cell receptor (beta chain) was profiled in a study of OX40 agonist ivuxolimab in advanced cancers. Describing the broader study: Ivuxolimab, which targeted the costimulatory receptor OX40 (CD134), was an agonistic, fully human IgG2 monoclonal antibody. Prior anti-PD-1, anti-PD-L1 or anti-CTLA-4 therapy was permitted, and checkpoint inhibitors had been received by 40% to 50% of dose-escalation patients. Three dose-escalation patients achieved partial responses, one with hepatocellular carcinoma and two with cutaneous melanoma. Peripheral TCRbeta sequencing aimed to test whether ivuxolimab altered TCR sequence diversity and caused clonal T-cell expansion. Among the approximately 50 dose-escalation patients, approximately 20 had hepatocellular carcinoma, around 15 melanoma, 9 renal cell carcinoma and 9 head and neck cancer. Intravenous ivuxolimab was administered to patients every 2 weeks at six dose levels: 0.01, 0.1, 0.3, 1.5, 3 and 10 mg/kg. In the dose-escalation cohort, more than 80% of patients were male, and the mean age was approximately 60 years with a range of roughly 20 to 85. The monotherapy dose-escalation portion (N of about 50 patients) of the phase I ivuxolimab trial is reported in the paper.

Concerning this clone: It has no known antigen specificity. Base qualities are not at hand, and no much larger clone is one base apart.

What the work shows at the level of the full study, not this receptor alone: In the 0.1-3.0 mg/kg groups, partial responders were among the patients with the lowest normalized peripheral clonal expansion, particularly in CD8+ T cells. Low levels of normalized T-cell clonal expansion were also seen in some patients who did not respond. After ivuxolimab, more expanded clones were found on average in CD8+ T cells than in CD4+ T cells. Antigen specificity was not determined for the clonally expanded peripheral T cells. At doses of 0.1 to 3.0 mg/kg, clonal expansion of both CD4+ and CD8+ T cells in blood was seen between baseline and week 6.

The trial excluded patients who had a history of autoimmune disease or who were on systemic immunosuppression. Peripheral blood for TCR sequencing was drawn from every dose cohort at baseline, at cycle 4 day 1 and at cycle 7 day 1. Samples came from an open-label, multicenter, first-in-human phase I dose-escalation trial of ivuxolimab. Adults with locally advanced or metastatic melanoma, renal cell, hepatocellular, or head and neck squamous cell carcinoma were enrolled in the trial. Before TCR sequencing, CD4+ T cells and CD8+ T cells from peripheral blood were sorted into separate populations. Genomic DNA was extracted from sorted cells for sequencing of the TCRbeta CDR3 region. TCRbeta CDR3 regions were sequenced using the immunoSEQ Assay. In TCRdb, the immuneACCESS table is reduced to in-frame sequences with V and J assigned. These tables do not hold every clone; where another copy was compared, an unresolved V gene accounts for under half, and the others remain unexplained. The sample table lists 45,000 to 50,000 clones, 88% of them with a count of one. Around half of the sample is in the top ten clones.

The germline V gene (reference sequence) specifies GTSNPN as CDR1 and SVGIG as CDR2. Including cysteine and phenylalanine, the CDR3 has 16 amino acids. Only the CDR3 portion is preserved as DNA: 48 bases, with reading frame beginning at the first base. V is cut back by 6 bases and J by 5 bases, with 16 bases in the junction unmatched. The sample here was CD4+ or CD8+ T cells sorted from blood, taken in a trial of the OX40 agonist ivuxolimab. This receptor was obtained from an adult with an advanced solid tumor such as melanoma, head and neck, liver or kidney cancer. The sequence is built from TRBV30 and TRBJ2-3; 8 of the junction bases match TRBD2. DNA sequence: TGTGCCTGTGACCCTCCCCCCAGCGGGAGTGTAGATACGCAGTATTTT. This codes for CACDPPPSGSVDTQYF.